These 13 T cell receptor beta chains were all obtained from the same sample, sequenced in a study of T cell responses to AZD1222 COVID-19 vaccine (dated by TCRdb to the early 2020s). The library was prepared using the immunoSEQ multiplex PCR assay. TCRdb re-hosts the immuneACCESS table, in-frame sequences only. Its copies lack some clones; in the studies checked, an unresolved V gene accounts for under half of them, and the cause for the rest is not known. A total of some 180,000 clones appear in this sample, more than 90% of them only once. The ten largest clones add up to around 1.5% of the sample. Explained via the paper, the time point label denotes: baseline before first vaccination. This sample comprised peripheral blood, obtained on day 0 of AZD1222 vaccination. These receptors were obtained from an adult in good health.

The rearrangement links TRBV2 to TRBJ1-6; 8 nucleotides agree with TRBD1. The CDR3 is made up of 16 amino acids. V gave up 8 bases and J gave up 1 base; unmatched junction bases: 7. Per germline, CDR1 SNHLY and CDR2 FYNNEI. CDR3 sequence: CASLDRVDSYNSPLHF. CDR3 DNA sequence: TGTGCCAGCCTGGACAGGGTTGATTCCTATAATTCACCCCTCCACTTT.

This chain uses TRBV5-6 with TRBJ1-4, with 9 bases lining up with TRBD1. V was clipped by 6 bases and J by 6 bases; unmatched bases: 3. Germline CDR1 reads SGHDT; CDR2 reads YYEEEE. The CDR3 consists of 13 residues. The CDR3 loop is CASNDRGYEKLFF. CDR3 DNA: TGTGCCAGCAACGACAGGGGGTATGAAAAACTGTTTTTT.

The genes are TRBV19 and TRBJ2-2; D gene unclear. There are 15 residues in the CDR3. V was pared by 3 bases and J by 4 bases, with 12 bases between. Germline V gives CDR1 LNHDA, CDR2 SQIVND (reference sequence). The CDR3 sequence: CASSIVNTATGELFF. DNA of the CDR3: TGTGCCAGTAGTATCGTGAACACAGCCACCGGGGAGCTGTTTTTT.

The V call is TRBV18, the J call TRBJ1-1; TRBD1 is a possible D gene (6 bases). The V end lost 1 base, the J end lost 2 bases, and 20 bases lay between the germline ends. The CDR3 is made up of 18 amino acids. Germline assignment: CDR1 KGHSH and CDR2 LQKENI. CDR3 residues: CASSPRIQGLVHNTEAFF. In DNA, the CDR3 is TGTGCCAGCTCACCACGTATCCAGGGGTTGGTACATAACACTGAAGCTTTCTTT.

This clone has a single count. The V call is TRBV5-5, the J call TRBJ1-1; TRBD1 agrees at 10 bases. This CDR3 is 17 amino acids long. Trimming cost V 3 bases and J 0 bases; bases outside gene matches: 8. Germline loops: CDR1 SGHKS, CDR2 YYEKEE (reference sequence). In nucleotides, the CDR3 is TGTGCCAGCAGCTCATCCCGGGACAGGGGAATGAACACTGAAGCTTTCTTT. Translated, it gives CASSSSRDRGMNTEAFF. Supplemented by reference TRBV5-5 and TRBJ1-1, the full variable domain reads DAGVTQSPTHLIKTRGQQVTLRCSPISGHKSVSWYQQVLGQGPQFIFQYYEKEERGRGNFPDRFSARQFPNYSSELNVNALLLGDSALYLCASSSSRDRGMNTEAFFGQGTRLTVV.

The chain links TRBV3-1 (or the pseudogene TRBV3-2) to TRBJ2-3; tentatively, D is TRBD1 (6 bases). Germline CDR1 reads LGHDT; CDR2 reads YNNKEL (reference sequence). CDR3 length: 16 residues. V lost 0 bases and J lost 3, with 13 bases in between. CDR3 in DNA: TGTGCCAGCAGCCAAGACAGGGGTGTACGGACAGATACGCAGTATTTT. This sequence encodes CASSQDRGVRTDTQYF.

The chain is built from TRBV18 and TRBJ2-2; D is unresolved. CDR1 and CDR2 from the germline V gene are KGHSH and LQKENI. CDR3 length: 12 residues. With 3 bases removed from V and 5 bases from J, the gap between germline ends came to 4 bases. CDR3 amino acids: CASSPLTGELFF. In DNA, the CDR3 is TGTGCCAGCTCACCGCTAACCGGGGAGCTGTTTTTT.

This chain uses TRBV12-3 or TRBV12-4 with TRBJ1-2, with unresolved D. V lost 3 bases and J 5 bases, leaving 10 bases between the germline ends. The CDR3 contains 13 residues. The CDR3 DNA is TGTGCCAGCAGTTTGGGCAACCAGTATGGCTACACCTTC. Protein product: CASSLGNQYGYTF.

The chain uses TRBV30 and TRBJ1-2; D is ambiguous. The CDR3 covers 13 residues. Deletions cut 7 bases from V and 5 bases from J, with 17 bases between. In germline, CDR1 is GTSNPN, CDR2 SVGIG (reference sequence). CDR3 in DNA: TGTGCCTCCCGGATTATTACGCCTTATGGCTACACCTTC. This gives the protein CASRIITPYGYTF.

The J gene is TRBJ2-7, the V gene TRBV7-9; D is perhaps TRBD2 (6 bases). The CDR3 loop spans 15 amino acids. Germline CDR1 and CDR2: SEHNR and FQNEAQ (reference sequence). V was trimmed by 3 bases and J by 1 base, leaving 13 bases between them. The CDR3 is CASSFDPGVSYEQYF. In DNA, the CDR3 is TGTGCCAGCAGCTTCGATCCGGGAGTTTCCTACGAGCAGTACTTC. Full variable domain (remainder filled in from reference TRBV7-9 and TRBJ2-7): DTGVSQNPRHKITKRGQNVTFRCDPISEHNRLYWYRQTLGQGPEFLTYFQNEAQLEKSRLLSDRFSAERPKGSFSTLEIQRTEQGDSAMYLCASSFDPGVSYEQYFGPGTRLTVT.

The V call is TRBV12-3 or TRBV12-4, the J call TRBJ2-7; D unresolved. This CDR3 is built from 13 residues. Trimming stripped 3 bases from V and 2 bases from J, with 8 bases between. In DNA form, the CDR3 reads TGTGCCAGCAGTTTTTCCAGGACCTACGAGCAGTACTTC. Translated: CASSFSRTYEQYF.

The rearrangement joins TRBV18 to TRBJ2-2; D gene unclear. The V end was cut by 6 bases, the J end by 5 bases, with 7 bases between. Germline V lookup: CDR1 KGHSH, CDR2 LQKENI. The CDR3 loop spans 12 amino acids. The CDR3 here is CASSLRTGELFF. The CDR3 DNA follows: TGTGCCAGCTCTCTAAGGACCGGGGAGCTGTTTTTT.

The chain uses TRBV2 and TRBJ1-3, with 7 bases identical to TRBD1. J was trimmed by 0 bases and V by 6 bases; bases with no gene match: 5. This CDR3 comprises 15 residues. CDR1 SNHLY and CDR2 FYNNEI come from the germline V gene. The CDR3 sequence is CASRRQGASGNTIYF. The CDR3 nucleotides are TGTGCCAGCAGGCGACAGGGAGCCTCTGGAAACACCATATATTTT.